This T cell receptor (beta chain) stems from a study of blood T cell repertoires in COVID-19. Methods used by the authors: Reference gene primer amplification gave estimated nucleated cell counts. Sequencing used immunoSEQ multiplex PCR; TCRdb keeps in-frame clones, though not all of them. V and J calls and clone size are given by that table; D and trimming were obtained from the DNA. The table has 280,000 or so clones, approximately 86% seen once. CDR1 SGHTA and CDR2 FQGTGA come from the germline V gene. V trimming: 3 bases; J trimming: 4 bases; junction bases outside the gene matches: 3. CDR3 length: 13 amino acids. This clone was seen a single time.

Sample: peripheral blood. The chain links TRBV7-3 to TRBJ2-7, with TRBD2 identical over 7 bases. The receptor was isolated from a woman aged 25 to 39 who had recovered from COVID-19. The chain's CDR3 is CASSFSGGYEQYF. DNA of the CDR3: TGTGCCAGCAGCTTCTCGGGAGGTTACGAGCAGTACTTC.